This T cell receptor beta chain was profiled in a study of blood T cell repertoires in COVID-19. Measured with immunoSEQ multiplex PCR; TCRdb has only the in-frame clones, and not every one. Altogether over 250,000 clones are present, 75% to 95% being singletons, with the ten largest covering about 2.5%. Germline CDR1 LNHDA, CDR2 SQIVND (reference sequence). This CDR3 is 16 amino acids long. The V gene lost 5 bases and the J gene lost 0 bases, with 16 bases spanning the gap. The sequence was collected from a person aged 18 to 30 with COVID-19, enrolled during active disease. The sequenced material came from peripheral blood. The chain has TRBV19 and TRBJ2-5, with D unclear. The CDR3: CASSRSHTRHQETQYF. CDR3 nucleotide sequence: TGTGCCAGTAGTCGAAGCCACACCAGGCACCAAGAGACCCAGTACTTC.